These 9 T cell receptor beta chains were sequenced from one sample in a study of blood T cell repertoires in COVID-19. Generated by immunoSEQ multiplex PCR, the TCRdb table keeps only in-frame clones and is missing some. The sample holds more than 75,000 clones, roughly 80% seen once. The source material was peripheral blood. These receptors came from a woman older than 75 with active or convalescent COVID-19.

The rearrangement uses TRBV5-1 and TRBJ1-2; 8 positions agree with TRBD1. CDR1 is SGHRS and CDR2 is YFSETQ in the germline V gene. This CDR3 contains 14 residues. With V trimmed by 4 bases and J by 6 bases, 8 bases remained unmatched. The chain's CDR3 is CASSLGQGLDGYTF. DNA of the CDR3: TGCGCCAGCAGCCTTGGACAGGGTTTGGATGGCTACACCTTC.

Only one count was recorded for this clone. V gene TRBV28 combines with J gene TRBJ1-1, with no clear D. The CDR3 has 13 residues. With 9 bases removed from V and 3 bases from J, the gap between germline ends came to 14 bases. From germline, CDR1 is MDHEN and CDR2 SYDVKM. CDR3 bases: TGTGCCAGTTGTCGGAGTGAGTACACTGAAGCTTTCTTT. Encoded protein: CASCRSEYTEAFF.

This clone was detected once. The chain carries TRBV5-1 and TRBJ2-5; 7 bases are a match to TRBD1. The J segment lost 4 bases and the V segment lost 4 bases, leaving 4 bases of the junction unmatched. In germline, CDR1 is SGHRS, CDR2 YFSETQ. This CDR3 has 13 residues. The CDR3 bases are TGCGCCAGCAGCCCTCCAGGGGGAGAGACCCAGTACTTC. Residues: CASSPPGGETQYF.

CDR3 loop: CASSSLEGYEQYF. CDR3 in DNA: TGTGCCAGCAGCTCATTGGAGGGGTACGAGCAGTACTTC. The gene calls are TRBV3-1 (or the pseudogene TRBV3-2) and TRBJ2-7; perhaps TRBD2 as D (6 bases). The ends were cut back, 5 bases at V and 4 bases at J, with 12 bases in the middle. The CDR3 extends over 13 amino acids. Germline V gene sequence: CDR1 LGHDT, CDR2 YNNKEL (reference sequence).

This sequence joins TRBV5-1 and TRBJ2-5; 7 bases line up with TRBD2. With V trimmed by 5 bases and J by 3 bases, 10 bases remained unmatched. CDR1 and CDR2 from the germline V gene are SGHRS and YFSETQ. The CDR3 consists of 15 residues. CDR3 bases: TGCGCCAGCAGTCCCCATCACGGGGGGAAAGAGACCCAGTACTTC. It codes for CASSPHHGGKETQYF.

There are a few counts of this clone. The rearrangement links TRBV6-2 or TRBV6-3 to TRBJ2-7, with 8 bases lining up with TRBD2. Germline trimming cut 3 bases from V and 3 bases from J; bases unmatched to any gene: 7. CDR1 and CDR2 from the germline V gene are MNHEY and SVGEGT. CDR3 size: 15 residues. The CDR3 DNA reads as TGTGCCAGCAGTTATACCAATAGCGGGAACTACGAGCAGTACTTC. This codes for CASSYTNSGNYEQYF.

This clone has a handful of counts. The chain's CDR3 is CASSQGDTQYF. The CDR3, as DNA: TGTGCCAGCAGCCAGGGAGATACGCAGTATTTT. The chain joins TRBV2 to TRBJ2-3; D is possibly TRBD1 (5 bases). This CDR3 has 11 residues. The V end was cut by 6 bases, the J end by 5 bases, with 6 bases between. The germline CDR1 and CDR2 sequences are SNHLY and FYNNEI. The full variable domain, in which reference TRBV2 and TRBJ2-3 provide the parts outside the CDR3, is EPEVTQTPSHQVTQMGQEVILRCVPISNHLYFYWYRQILGQKVEFLVSFYNNEISEKSEIFDDQFSVERPDGSNFTLKIRSTKLEDSAMYFCASSQGDTQYFGPGTRLTVL.

V is TRBV18 and J is TRBJ2-7, with D maybe TRBD2 (5 bases). Trimming pared 2 bases from V and 2 bases from J, leaving 13 bases between. This CDR3 has 15 amino acids. Germline loops: CDR1 KGHSH, CDR2 LQKENI. The chain's CDR3 is CASSPGQSGAYEQYF. CDR3 DNA: TGTGCCAGCTCACCAGGGCAGTCCGGGGCCTACGAGCAGTACTTC.

V gene TRBV25-1 combines with J gene TRBJ1-4; no clear D gene. The length of the CDR3 is 13 residues. Germline values: CDR1 MGHDK, CDR2 SYGVNS. With 5 bases removed from V and 6 bases from J, the gap between germline ends came to 10 bases. The CDR3 bases are TGTGCCAGCAGTTCTCCCCTTCATGAAAAACTGTTTTTT. Amino acids: CASSSPLHEKLFF.